Detailed here is one T cell receptor (beta chain). Its antigen is unknown. A second roughly 7 to 12 cycle PCR used barcoded and J-beta primers. Each of the cDNA molecules was tagged by a template-switch adaptor with 12 random nucleotides. TCRdb re-called the 5' RACE reads through MiXCR, storing one row per CDR3 protein. The sample has approximately 940,000 distinct CDR3 sequences, 45% to 50% seen once; the top ten hold roughly an eighth. This record belongs to a study of blood T cells in healthy people across ages. Points from the study as a whole: Significant beta diversity loss was already apparent by age approximately 37, declining roughly linearly.

The CDR3 sequence is 17 residues long. The V gene's germline CDR1 is SGHRS and CDR2 YFSETQ. The junction had 11 bases not matched to a gene; V was cut back by 0 bases and J by 5 bases. The clonotype was recovered from a man aged 25 to 40 in good health. The gene calls are TRBV5-1 and TRBJ2-3, with 8 bases aligning to TRBD2. Sequencing was carried out using blood. The CDR3 nucleotides are TGCGCCAGCAGCTTGGCGTCGACGGGGGGGCCAGTAGATACGCAGTATTTT. Its translation is CASSLASTGGPVDTQYF.